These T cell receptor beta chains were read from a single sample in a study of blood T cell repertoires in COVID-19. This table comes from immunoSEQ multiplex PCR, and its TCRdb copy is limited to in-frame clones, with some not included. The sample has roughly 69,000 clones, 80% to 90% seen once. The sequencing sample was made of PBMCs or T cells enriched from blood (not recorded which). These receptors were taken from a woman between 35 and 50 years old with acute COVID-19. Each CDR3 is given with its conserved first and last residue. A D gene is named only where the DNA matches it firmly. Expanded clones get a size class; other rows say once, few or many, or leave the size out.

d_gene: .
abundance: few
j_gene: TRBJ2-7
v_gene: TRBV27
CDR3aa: CASSPYFAGNPIYEQYF
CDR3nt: TGTGCCAGCAGTCCTTATTTTGCGGGAAACCCCATCTACGAGCAGTACTTC

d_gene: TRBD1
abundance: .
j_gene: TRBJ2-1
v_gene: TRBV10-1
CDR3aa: CASSARQGAEEQFF
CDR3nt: TGCGCCAGCAGTGCCCGACAGGGGGCGGAAGAGCAGTTCTTC

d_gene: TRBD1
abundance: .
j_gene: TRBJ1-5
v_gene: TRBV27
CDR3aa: CASSSDRGVDQPQHF
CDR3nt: TGTGCCAGCAGTTCGGACAGGGGTGTTGATCAGCCCCAGCATTTT

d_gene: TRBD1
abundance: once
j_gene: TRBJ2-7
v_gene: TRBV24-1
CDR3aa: CATSDNRGYPYEQYF
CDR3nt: TGTGCCACCAGTGATAACAGGGGCTACCCCTACGAGCAGTACTTC

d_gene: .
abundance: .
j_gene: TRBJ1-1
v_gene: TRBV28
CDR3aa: CASSPDNEAFF
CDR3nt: TGTGCCAGCAGTCCGGACAATGAAGCTTTCTTT

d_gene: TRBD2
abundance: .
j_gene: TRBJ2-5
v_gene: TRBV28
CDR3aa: CASSFGLADQETQYF
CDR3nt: TGTGCCAGCAGTTTTGGGCTAGCGGACCAAGAGACCCAGTACTTC

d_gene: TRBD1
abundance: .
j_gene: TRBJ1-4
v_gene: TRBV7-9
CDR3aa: CASSLLPGQGNEKLFF
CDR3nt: TGTGCCAGCAGCTTACTTCCCGGACAGGGTAATGAAAAACTGTTTTTT

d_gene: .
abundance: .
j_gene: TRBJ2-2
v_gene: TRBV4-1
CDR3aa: CASSFQQGTGELFF
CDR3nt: TGCGCCAGCAGCTTTCAACAGGGAACCGGGGAGCTGTTTTTT

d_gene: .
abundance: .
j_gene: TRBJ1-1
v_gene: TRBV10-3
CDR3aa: CAISAARGLYTEAFF
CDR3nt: TGTGCCATCAGTGCGGCGCGGGGGCTATACACTGAAGCTTTCTTT

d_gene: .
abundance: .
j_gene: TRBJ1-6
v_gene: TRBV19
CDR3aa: CASCSKTTASSPLHF
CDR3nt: TGTGCCAGTTGCAGTAAGACGACAGCGAGTTCACCCCTCCACTTT

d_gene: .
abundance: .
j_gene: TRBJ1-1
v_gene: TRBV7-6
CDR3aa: CASSPFGGNTEAFF
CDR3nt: TGTGCCAGCAGCCCCTTCGGGGGGAACACTGAAGCTTTCTTT

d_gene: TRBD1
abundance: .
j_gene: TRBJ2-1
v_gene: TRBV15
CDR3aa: CATSRTGTGLHEQFF
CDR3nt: TGTGCCACCAGCAGAACCGGGACAGGGCTCCATGAGCAGTTCTTC

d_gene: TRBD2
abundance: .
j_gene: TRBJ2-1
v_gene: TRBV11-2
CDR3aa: CASSLVTSAGEQFF
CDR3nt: TGTGCCAGCAGCTTAGTGACTAGCGCAGGTGAGCAGTTCTTC

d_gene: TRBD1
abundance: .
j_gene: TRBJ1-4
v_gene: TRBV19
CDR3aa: CASSEGQPWEKLFF
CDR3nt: TGTGCCAGTAGCGAGGGACAGCCATGGGAAAAACTGTTTTTT

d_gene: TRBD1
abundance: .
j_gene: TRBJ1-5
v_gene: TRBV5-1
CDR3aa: CANGQGNSNQPQHF
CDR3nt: TGCGCCAACGGACAGGGAAATAGCAATCAGCCCCAGCATTTT

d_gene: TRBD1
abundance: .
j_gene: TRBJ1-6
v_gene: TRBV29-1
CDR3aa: CSVRTGSESPLHF
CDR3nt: TGCAGCGTTCGGACAGGATCTGAGTCACCCCTCCACTTT

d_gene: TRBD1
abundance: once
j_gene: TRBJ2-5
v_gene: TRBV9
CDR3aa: CASSVRQGLPKETQYF
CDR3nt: TGTGCCAGCAGCGTCCGACAGGGCCTCCCTAAAGAGACCCAGTACTTC

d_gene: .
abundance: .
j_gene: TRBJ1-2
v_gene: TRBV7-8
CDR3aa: CASSLVAVGMYGYTF
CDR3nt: TGTGCCAGCAGCTTAGTGGCGGTCGGGATGTATGGCTACACCTTC

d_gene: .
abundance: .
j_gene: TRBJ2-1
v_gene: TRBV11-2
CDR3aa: CASNIDPGLDNEQFF
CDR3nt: TGTGCCAGCAACATCGACCCGGGACTTGACAATGAGCAGTTCTTC

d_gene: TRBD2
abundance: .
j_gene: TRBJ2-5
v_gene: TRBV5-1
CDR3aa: CASSLAGVYQETQYF
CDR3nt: TGCGCCAGCAGCCTAGCGGGGGTATACCAAGAGACCCAGTACTTC

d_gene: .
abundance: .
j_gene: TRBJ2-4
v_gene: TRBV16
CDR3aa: CASSPGILAKNIQYF
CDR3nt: TGTGCCAGCAGCCCCGGGATTTTAGCCAAAAACATTCAGTACTTC

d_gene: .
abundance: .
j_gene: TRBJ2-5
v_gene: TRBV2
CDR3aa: CASGWGEETQYF
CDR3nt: TGTGCCAGCGGGTGGGGGGAAGAGACCCAGTACTTC

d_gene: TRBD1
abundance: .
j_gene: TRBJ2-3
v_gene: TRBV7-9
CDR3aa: CASSLWTGDTDTQYF
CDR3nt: TGTGCCAGCAGCTTATGGACAGGGGACACAGATACGCAGTATTTT

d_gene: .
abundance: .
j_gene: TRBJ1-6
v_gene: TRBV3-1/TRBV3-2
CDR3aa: CASSPRGIRNSPLHF
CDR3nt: TGTGCCAGCAGCCCCAGGGGAATACGTAATTCACCCCTCCACTTT

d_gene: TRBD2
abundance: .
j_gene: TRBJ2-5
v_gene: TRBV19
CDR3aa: CASSIDVRGAQYF
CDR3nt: TGTGCCAGTAGTATAGATGTGCGGGGGGCCCAGTACTTC

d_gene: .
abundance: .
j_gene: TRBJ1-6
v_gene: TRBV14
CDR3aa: CASSLRGDNSPLHF
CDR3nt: TGTGCCAGCAGCCTCAGGGGAGATAATTCACCCCTCCACTTT

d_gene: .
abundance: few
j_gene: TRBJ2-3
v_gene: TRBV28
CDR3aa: CASNRRSDTQYF
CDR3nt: TGTGCCAGCAACAGGCGGTCAGATACGCAGTATTTT

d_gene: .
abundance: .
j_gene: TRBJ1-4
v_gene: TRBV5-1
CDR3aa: CASSLVAGANEKLFF
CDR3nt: TGCGCCAGCAGCTTGGTAGCGGGGGCCAATGAAAAACTGTTTTTT

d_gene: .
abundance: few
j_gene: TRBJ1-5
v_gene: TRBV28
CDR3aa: CASIGTHNQPQHF
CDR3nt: TGTGCCAGCATTGGCACCCACAATCAGCCCCAGCATTTT

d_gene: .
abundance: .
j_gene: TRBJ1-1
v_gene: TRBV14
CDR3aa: CASSQVTVGGNTEAFF
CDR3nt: TGTGCCAGCAGCCAGGTGACAGTCGGCGGGAACACTGAAGCTTTCTTT

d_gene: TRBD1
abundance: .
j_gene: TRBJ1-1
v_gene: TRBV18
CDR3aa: CASSRGTENTEAFF
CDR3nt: TGTGCCAGCTCACGAGGGACAGAGAACACTGAAGCTTTCTTT

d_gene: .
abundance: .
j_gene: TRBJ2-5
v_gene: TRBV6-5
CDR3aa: CASSMTPQGQETQYF
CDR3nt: TGTGCCAGCAGTATGACTCCACAGGGACAAGAGACCCAGTACTTC

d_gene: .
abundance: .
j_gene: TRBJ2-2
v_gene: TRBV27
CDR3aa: CASTKSTPANTGELFF
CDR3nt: TGTGCCAGCACCAAATCGACACCCGCGAACACCGGGGAGCTGTTTTTT

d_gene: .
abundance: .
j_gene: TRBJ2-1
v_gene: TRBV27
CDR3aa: CASSLRGVYNEQFF
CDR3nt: TGTGCCAGCAGTTTGCGGGGAGTTTACAATGAGCAGTTCTTC

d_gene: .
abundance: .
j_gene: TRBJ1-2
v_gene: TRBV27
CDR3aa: CASNFGAGQSPLFF
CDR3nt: TGTGCCAGCAATTTCGGCGCGGGCCAGTCACCCTTGTTTTTC

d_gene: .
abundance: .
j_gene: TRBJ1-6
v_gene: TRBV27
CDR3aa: CASSYEGAVSPLHF
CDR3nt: TGTGCCAGCAGTTATGAGGGAGCAGTTTCACCCCTCCACTTT

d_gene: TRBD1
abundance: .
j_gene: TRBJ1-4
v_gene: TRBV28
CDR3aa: CASSRTGGANEKLFF
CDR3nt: TGTGCCAGCAGTCGGACAGGGGGTGCTAATGAAAAACTGTTTTTT

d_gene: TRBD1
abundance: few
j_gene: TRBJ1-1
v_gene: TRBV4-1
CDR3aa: CASSQRQGRNTEAFF
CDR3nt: TGCGCCAGCAGCCAGAGACAGGGTAGGAACACTGAAGCTTTCTTT

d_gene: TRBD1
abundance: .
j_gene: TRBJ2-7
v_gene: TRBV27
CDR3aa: CASSLGTGYEQYF
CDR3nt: TGTGCCAGCAGTCTCGGGACAGGGTACGAGCAGTACTTC

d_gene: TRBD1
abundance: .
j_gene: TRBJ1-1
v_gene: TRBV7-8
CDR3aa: CASRVDRGALNTEAFF
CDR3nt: TGTGCCAGCAGGGTTGACAGGGGGGCCCTGAACACTGAAGCTTTCTTT

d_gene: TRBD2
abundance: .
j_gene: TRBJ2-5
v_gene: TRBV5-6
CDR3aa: CASSALAGVLQETQYF
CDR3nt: TGTGCCAGCAGCGCGTTAGCGGGAGTGCTTCAAGAGACCCAGTACTTC

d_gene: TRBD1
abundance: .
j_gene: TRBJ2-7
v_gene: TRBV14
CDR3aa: CASSQDLGDRVSSYEQYF
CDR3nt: TGTGCCAGCAGCCAAGATTTAGGGGACAGGGTCTCGTCCTACGAGCAGTACTTC

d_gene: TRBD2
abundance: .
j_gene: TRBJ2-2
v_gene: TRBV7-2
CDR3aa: CASSQGLAGVELFF
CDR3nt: TGTGCCAGCAGCCAGGGACTAGCGGGAGTTGAGCTGTTTTTT

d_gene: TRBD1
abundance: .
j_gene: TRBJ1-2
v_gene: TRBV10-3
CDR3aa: CAIRQGEDYGYTF
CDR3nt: TGTGCCATCAGGCAGGGGGAGGACTATGGCTACACCTTC

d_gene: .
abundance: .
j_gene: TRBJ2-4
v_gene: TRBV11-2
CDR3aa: CASSLAGWGRIGKNIQYF
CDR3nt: TGTGCCAGCAGCTTAGCGGGGTGGGGGAGGATTGGTAAAAACATTCAGTACTTC

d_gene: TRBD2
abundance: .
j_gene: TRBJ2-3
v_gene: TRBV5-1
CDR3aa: CASSLGTNGRVTTDTQYF
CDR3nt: TGCGCCAGCAGCTTAGGGACTAACGGGAGGGTAACTACAGATACGCAGTATTTT

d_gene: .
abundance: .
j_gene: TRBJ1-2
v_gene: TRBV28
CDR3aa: CASLEGRGGYTF
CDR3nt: TGTGCCAGCTTGGAGGGCCGGGGTGGCTACACCTTC

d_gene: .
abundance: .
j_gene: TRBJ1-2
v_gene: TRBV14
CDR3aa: CASSLGRAYTF
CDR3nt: TGTGCCAGCAGCCTCGGGAGGGCTTACACCTTC